Presented here are 21 T cell receptor beta chains from one specimen sequenced in a study of immune heterogeneity within non-small cell lung tumors. Multiplex PCR relied on 32 V and 13 J primers to amplify TCR beta CDR3. TCRdb reprocessed the multiplex PCR reads via MiXCR and lists one record per CDR3 protein. In the table there are over 12,000 distinct CDR3 sequences, less than 35% of which are singletons. For each sample, template was around 650 ng of bulk tumor genomic DNA. During surgery, each primary tumor gave multiple biopsies spaced as far apart as possible. Each patient presented with untreated, newly diagnosed non-small cell lung cancer and received curative surgery. The source material was lung tumor tissue. The receptors derive from a man between 35 and 55 years old with non-small cell lung cancer.

By share, this clonotype ranks as medium-sized (0.01 to 0.1%). The rearrangement uses TRBV9 and TRBJ1-3; 7 bases align to TRBD1. Germline trimming cut 4 bases from V and 4 bases from J; bases unmatched to any gene: 11. The CDR3 has 16 amino acids. The germline CDR1 and CDR2 sequences are SGDLS and YYNGEE. Here the CDR3 DNA reads TGTGCCAGCAGCCCCCACCCGACAGGGCGAGGAAACACCATATATTTT. This translates into CASSPHPTGRGNTIYF. The complete variable domain, with remaining parts taken from reference TRBV9 and TRBJ1-3, reads DSGVTQTPKHLITATGQRVTLRCSPRSGDLSVYWYQQSLDQGLQFLIQYYNGEERAKGNILERFSAQQFPDLHSELNLSSLELGDSALYFCASSPHPTGRGNTIYFGEGSWLTVV.

CDR3 loop: CASSPQGSAGELFF. Here the CDR3 DNA reads TGCGCCAGCAGTCCACAGGGTTCTGCCGGGGAGCTGTTTTTT. The V call is TRBV5-1, the J call TRBJ2-2; a possible D gene is TRBD1 (6 bases). V lost 5 bases and J 6 bases, leaving 14 bases between the germline ends. Germline V CDR1 and CDR2: SGHRS, YFSETQ. This CDR3 region has 14 residues.

In its sample, this clonotype was seen many times. The DNA of the CDR3 is TGCAGTGCTAGATCCTCGCTCACAGGGATTCACGAGCAGTACTTC. Its protein is CSARSSLTGIHEQYF. The chain recombines TRBV20-1 with TRBJ2-7, with D perhaps matching TRBD1 (6 bases). V was pared by 2 bases and J by 5 bases, with 19 bases between. Germline CDR1 is DFQATT and CDR2 is SNEGSKA (reference sequence). The CDR3 has 15 amino acids.

This clonotype was seen at least ten times. V usage is TRBV27 and J usage is TRBJ1-4; possibly TRBD1 for D (5 bases). V gave up 8 bases and J gave up 4 bases, with 11 bases separating them. The CDR3 spans 13 residues. The germline V gene encodes CDR1 MNHEY and CDR2 SMNVEV (reference sequence). CDR3 protein: CASSGRLNEKLFF. In DNA, the CDR3 is TGTGCCAGCTCGGGACGACTTAATGAAAAACTGTTTTTT.

This clonotype is medium-sized by share. The rearrangement uses TRBV6-5 and TRBJ1-6; 8 positions agree with TRBD1. Germline V gene sequence: CDR1 MNHEY, CDR2 SVGAGI. The CDR3 runs 17 residues. Trimming at V came to 0 bases and at J to 5 bases, leaving 6 bases not matched to a gene. CDR3 amino acids: CASSYSSGGANNSPLHF. The CDR3 bases are TGTGCCAGCAGTTACTCATCAGGGGGCGCCAATAATTCACCCCTCCACTTT.

A word on this clonotype: A much larger clone lies one base from this, so it may be a read error. This chain uses TRBV11-2 with TRBJ1-4; D is uncertain. V lost 5 bases to trimming and J lost 8 bases, with 27 bases between them. This CDR3 has 18 residues. In germline, CDR1 is SGHAT, CDR2 FQNNGV. The CDR3 is CASSPQVGRWSGREKLFF. For the CDR3, the DNA is TGTGCCAGCAGCCCTCAAGTGGGGAGGTGGTCAGGTCGGGAAAAACTGTTTTTT.

Many counts were recorded for this clonotype. The V and J genes are TRBV6-1 and TRBJ1-4; no reliable D call. Trimming took off 5 bases at V and 1 base at J, with 14 bases between the two ends. The CDR3 runs to 16 residues. CDR1 and CDR2 (germline): MNHNS, SASEGT. CDR3 coding DNA: TGTGCCAGCAGTTACGGCAGAAAACTAACTAATGAAAAACTGTTTTTT. It is translated as CASSYGRKLTNEKLFF.

This clonotype is deemed medium-sized (0.01 to 0.1%). The chain recombines TRBV5-6 with TRBJ2-3, with 7 bases that match TRBD1. After removal of 4 bases from V and 4 bases from J, the junction contained 3 bases not matched to a gene. There are 13 residues in the CDR3. Germline V lookup: CDR1 SGHDT, CDR2 YYEEEE. The CDR3 DNA reads as TGTGCCAGCAGCAAAACAGGGGCAGATACGCAGTATTTT. This encodes CASSKTGADTQYF.

This clonotype is labeled as large. The chain links TRBV10-3 to TRBJ1-3, with no clear D. The CDR3 consists of 13 residues. Trimming took off 8 bases at V and 4 bases at J, with 12 bases between the two ends. Germline-derived CDR1 and CDR2 are ENHRY and SYGVKD. The CDR3 region has the DNA TGTGCCATCCGGGAGGAGGACGGAAACACCATATATTTT. Translating gives CAIREEDGNTIYF.

This clonotype is deemed medium-sized (0.01 to 0.1%). This chain joins TRBV6-1 and TRBJ2-7; 10 bases line up with TRBD1. The CDR3 is 14 residues long. The germline CDR1 and CDR2 sequences are MNHNS and SASEGT. The V and J ends lost 5 bases and 5 bases, in that order; junction bases with no gene match: 6. CDR3 sequence (DNA): TGTGCCAGCAGTCTGGGACAGGGGCTGGACGAGCAGTACTTC. The encoded protein is CASSLGQGLDEQYF.

Only a few counts were recorded for this clonotype. The chain combines TRBV30 with TRBJ2-1; D could derive from TRBD1 or TRBD2 (5 bases each). The germline V and J ends were trimmed by 5 bases and 2 bases, with 16 bases remaining between them. CDR1 is GTSNPN, CDR2 SVGIG, per germline (reference sequence). The CDR3 consists of 15 residues. CDR3 sequence (DNA): TGTGCCTGGCAACCGGGGCCGACTCCCTACAATGAGCAGTTCTTC. Translating it yields CAWQPGPTPYNEQFF.

This clonotype appeared many times. V gene TRBV12-3 or TRBV12-4 combines with J gene TRBJ2-1, with D possibly matching TRBD2 (6 bases). V was shortened by 7 bases and J by 9 bases, with 25 bases between the two germline ends. The CDR3 spans 16 residues. The CDR3 protein is CASIEAGSWKIGEQFF. The DNA of the CDR3 is TGTGCCAGCATTGAAGCCGGGAGCTGGAAAATCGGTGAGCAGTTCTTC.

This clonotype was picked up many times. This rearrangement joins TRBV18 to TRBJ2-5, with D possibly being TRBD1 (5 bases). The CDR3 has 14 amino acids. In germline, CDR1 is KGHSH, CDR2 LQKENI. Trimming left V 6 bases short and J 1 base short, with 12 bases between. CDR3 nucleotides: TGTGCCAGCTCGGCCGCCAGGGCCCAAGAGACCCAGTACTTC. Protein product: CASSAARAQETQYF.

This clonotype qualifies as medium-sized. The chain joins TRBV5-1 to TRBJ2-7; 7 nucleotides align to TRBD1. The CDR3 is 14 residues long. The germline CDR1 and CDR2 sequences are SGHRS and YFSETQ. J gave up 2 bases and V 5 bases, and 7 bases lay outside the gene matches. CDR3 in DNA: TGCGCCAGCAGGACCGGGACAGCTACCTACGAGCAGTACTTC. Translating gives CASRTGTATYEQYF.

This clonotype was recorded many times. The chain uses TRBV11-3 and TRBJ2-1; 7 nucleotides align to TRBD2. This CDR3 comprises 17 residues. From germline, CDR1 is SGHNT and CDR2 YENEEA. V was clipped by 3 bases and J by 8 bases; unmatched bases: 16. The CDR3 protein is CASSFSKLAGRKDEQFF. The CDR3 DNA reads as TGTGCCAGCAGCTTCTCAAAATTGGCCGGGAGGAAGGATGAGCAGTTCTTC.

Details on this clonotype: A single base separates this from a much larger clone, so it may be a read error. This CDR3 fails to terminate in the conserved phenylalanine or tryptophan, so it likely reflects a read error. The rearrangement joins TRBV14 to TRBJ1-2; D ambiguous. Per the germline V gene, CDR1 is SGHDN and CDR2 is FVKESK. The CDR3 totals 11 residues. Trimming pared 5 bases from V and 1 base from J, leaving 2 bases between. The CDR3 bases are TGTGCCAGCAGCTTTAACTATGGCTACACCTTA. Protein sequence: CASSFNYGYTL.

This clonotype is judged medium-sized (0.01 to 0.1%). V and J are TRBV6-1 and TRBJ2-1, with a tentative D call TRBD2 (5 bases). CDR1 is MNHNS and CDR2 is SASEGT in the germline V gene. Trimming cost V 6 bases and J 7 bases, with 16 bases left between them. The CDR3 runs 14 residues. The CDR3 DNA is TGTGCCAGCAGCCCCGGGATTTCTCAAAATGAGCAGTTCTTC. Residues: CASSPGISQNEQFF.

Worth noting for this clonotype: At one end the junction does not follow the germline gene, possibly because of a read error. The chain has TRBV9 and TRBJ1-1; no clear D. CDR1 SGDLS and CDR2 YYNGEE come from the germline V gene. The CDR3 totals 13 residues. The CDR3 DNA reads as TGTGCCAGCATCGTAGATCGGTCCACTGAAGCTTTCTTT. Amino acid sequence: CASIVDRSTEAFF.

This sequence joins TRBV5-1 and TRBJ1-2, with D perhaps matching TRBD1 (5 bases). Germline CDR1 is SGHRS and CDR2 is YFSETQ. Trimming left V 2 bases short and J 4 bases short, with 9 bases between. This CDR3 spans 13 amino acids. DNA for the CDR3: TGCGCCAGCAGCTTTGGGGGAACCTATGGCTACACCTTC. It specifies CASSFGGTYGYTF.

The chain employs TRBV25-1 and TRBJ2-1; 7 nucleotides line up with TRBD2. This CDR3 is 15 amino acids long. V lost 2 bases to trimming and J lost 7 bases; unmatched junction nucleotides: 8. The germline V gene has CDR1 MGHDK and CDR2 SYGVNS. The CDR3, as DNA: TGTGCCAGCAGTGAAGGGGGGACTAACCATAATGAGCAGTTCTTC. Translating gives CASSEGGTNHNEQFF. The full variable domain, with the rest looked up from reference TRBV25-1 and TRBJ2-1, is EADIYQTPRYLVIGTGKKITLECSQTMGHDKMYWYQQDPGMELHLIHYSYGVNSTEKGDLSSESTVSRIRTEHFPLTLESARPSHTSQYLCASSEGGTNHNEQFFGPGTRLTVL.

The chain combines TRBV11-3 with TRBJ2-2, with D tentatively TRBD2 (5 bases). There are 16 residues in the CDR3. The V and J ends lost 1 base and 6 bases respectively, with 15 bases between them. Germline V lookup: CDR1 SGHNT, CDR2 YENEEA. In DNA, the CDR3 is TGTGCCAGCAGCTTAGTGGCTAGCAGTATGTCCGGGGAGCTGTTTTTT. It specifies CASSLVASSMSGELFF.